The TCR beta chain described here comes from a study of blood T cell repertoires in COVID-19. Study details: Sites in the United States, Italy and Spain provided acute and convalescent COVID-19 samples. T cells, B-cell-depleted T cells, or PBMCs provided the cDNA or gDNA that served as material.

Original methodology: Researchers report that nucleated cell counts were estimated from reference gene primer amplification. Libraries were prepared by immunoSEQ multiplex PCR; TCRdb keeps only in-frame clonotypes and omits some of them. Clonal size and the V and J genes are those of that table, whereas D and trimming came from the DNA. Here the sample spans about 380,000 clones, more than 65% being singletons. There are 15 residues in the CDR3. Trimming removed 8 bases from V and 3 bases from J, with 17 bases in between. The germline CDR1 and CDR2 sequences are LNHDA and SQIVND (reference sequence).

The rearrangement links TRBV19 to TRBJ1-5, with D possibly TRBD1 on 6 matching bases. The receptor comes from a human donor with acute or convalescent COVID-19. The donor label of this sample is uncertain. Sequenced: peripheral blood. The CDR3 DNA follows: TGTGCCAGTGCCCAACAGGGAGGGCTCAATCAGCCCCAGCATTTT. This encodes CASAQQGGLNQPQHF.